These 5 T cell receptor beta chains share one sample of origin, sequenced in a study of cytomegalovirus exposure and HLA in healthy donors. PCR used 60 Vbeta primers and 13 Jbeta primers. Sequencing was performed with immunoSEQ multiplex PCR; in TCRdb, only in-frame clones are kept and a portion is missing. The top ten clones hold roughly 3.6% of a sample with some 170,000 clones, about 80% of them seen once. Sequencing was done on a sample of PBMCs. The receptors were gathered from a woman between 55 and 75 years old in good health and CMV-seropositive.

The chain uses TRBV15 and TRBJ2-4; D may be TRBD2 (6 bases). The V gene lost 0 bases and the J gene lost 9 bases, with 12 bases spanning the gap. This CDR3 spans 14 amino acids. The V gene's germline CDR1 is LNHNV and CDR2 YYDKDF (reference sequence). CDR3 coding DNA: TGTGCCACCAGCAGAGAGGTGGGGGGAGGCATTCAGTACTTC. The encoded protein is CATSREVGGGIQYF.

This chain links TRBV6-1 with TRBJ2-7; no definite D call. The CDR3 totals 13 residues. Looked up from germline, CDR1 is MNHNS and CDR2 is SASEGT. V lost 7 bases, J lost 3 bases, and 13 bases lay in between. In nucleotides, the CDR3 is TGTGCCAGCAAACAGAGTTCGATCTACGAGCAGTACTTC. It translates to CASKQSSIYEQYF.

This clone has just one count. The CDR3 is CASSLEADSSYEQYF. For the CDR3, the DNA is TGTGCCAGCAGTTTAGAAGCAGACAGCTCCTACGAGCAGTACTTC. The chain is built from TRBV27 and TRBJ2-7; D perhaps matches TRBD1 (5 bases). V lost 2 bases to trimming and J lost 0 bases, with 11 bases between them. The germline V gene encodes CDR1 MNHEY and CDR2 SMNVEV (reference sequence). The length of the CDR3 is 15 residues.

V and J are TRBV11-2 and TRBJ2-7; D might be TRBD2 (6 bases). This CDR3 has 14 residues. Germline V gene sequence: CDR1 SGHAT, CDR2 FQNNGV. V dropped 7 bases and J dropped 3 bases, with 16 bases sitting between them. CDR3 in amino acids: CASTLRRGDYEQYF. In nucleotides, the CDR3 is TGTGCCAGCACCTTGCGGCGGGGAGACTACGAGCAGTACTTC.

V is TRBV28 and J is TRBJ2-4, with 9 bases identical to TRBD1. The CDR3 has 16 residues. Germline assignment: CDR1 MDHEN and CDR2 SYDVKM. V gave up 6 bases and J gave up 2 bases; unmatched junction bases: 8. CDR3 in DNA: TGTGCCAGCAGGCCGGGACAGGGTTCCACCAAAAACATTCAGTACTTC. Its translation is CASRPGQGSTKNIQYF.